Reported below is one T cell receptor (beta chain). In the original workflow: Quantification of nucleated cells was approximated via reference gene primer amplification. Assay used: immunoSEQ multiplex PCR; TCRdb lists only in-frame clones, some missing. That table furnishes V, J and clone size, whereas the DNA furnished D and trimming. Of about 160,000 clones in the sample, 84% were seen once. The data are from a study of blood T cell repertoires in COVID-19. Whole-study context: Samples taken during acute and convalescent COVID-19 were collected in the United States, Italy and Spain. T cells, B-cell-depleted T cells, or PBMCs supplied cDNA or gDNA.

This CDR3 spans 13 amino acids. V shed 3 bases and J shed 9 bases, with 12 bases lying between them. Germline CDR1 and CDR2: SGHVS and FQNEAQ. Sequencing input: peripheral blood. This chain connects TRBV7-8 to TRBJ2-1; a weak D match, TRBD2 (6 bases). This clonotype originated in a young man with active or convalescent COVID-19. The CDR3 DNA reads TGTGCCAGCAGCTTTTCCCTAGCGACTGAGCAGTTCTTC. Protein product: CASSFSLATEQFF. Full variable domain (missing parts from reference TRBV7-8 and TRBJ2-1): GAGVSQSPRYKVAKRGQDVALRCDPISGHVSLFWYQQALGQGPEFLTYFQNEAQLDKSGLPSDRFFAERPEGSVSTLKIQRTQQEDSAVYLCASSFSLATEQFFGPGTRLTVL.